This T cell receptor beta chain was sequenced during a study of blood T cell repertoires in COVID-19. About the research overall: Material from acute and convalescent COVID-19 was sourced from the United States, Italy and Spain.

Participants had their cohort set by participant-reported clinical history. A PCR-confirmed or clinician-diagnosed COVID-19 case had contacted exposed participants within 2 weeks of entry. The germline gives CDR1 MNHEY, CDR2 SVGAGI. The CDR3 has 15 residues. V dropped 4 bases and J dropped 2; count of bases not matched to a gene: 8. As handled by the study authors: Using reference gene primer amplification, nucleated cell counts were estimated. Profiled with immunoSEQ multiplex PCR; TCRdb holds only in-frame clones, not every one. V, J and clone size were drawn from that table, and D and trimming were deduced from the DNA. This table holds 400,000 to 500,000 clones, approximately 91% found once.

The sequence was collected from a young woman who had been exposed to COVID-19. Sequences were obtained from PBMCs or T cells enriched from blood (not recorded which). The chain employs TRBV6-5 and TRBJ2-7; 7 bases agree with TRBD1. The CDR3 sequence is CASSFTRQGTYEQYF. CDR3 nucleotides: TGTGCCAGCAGTTTCACTCGACAGGGAACCTACGAGCAGTACTTC.